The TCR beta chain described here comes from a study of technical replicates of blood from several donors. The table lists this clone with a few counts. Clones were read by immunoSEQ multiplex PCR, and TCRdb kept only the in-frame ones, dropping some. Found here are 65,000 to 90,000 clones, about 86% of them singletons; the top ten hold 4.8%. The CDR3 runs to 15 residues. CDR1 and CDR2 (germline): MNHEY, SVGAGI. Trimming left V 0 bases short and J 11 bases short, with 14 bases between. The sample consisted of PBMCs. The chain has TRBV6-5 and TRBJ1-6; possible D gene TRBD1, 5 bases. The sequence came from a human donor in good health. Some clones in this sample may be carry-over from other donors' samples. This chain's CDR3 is CASSYSGTSGTPLHF. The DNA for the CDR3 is TGTGCCAGCAGTTACTCAGGGACTTCGGGGACACCCCTCCACTTT.